Presented here are 23 T cell receptor beta chains from one specimen sequenced in a study of T cells in Graves' hyperthyroidism and ophthalmopathy. Amplification of TCR beta CDR3 regions used RNA as the template. HTBI primers were employed in a first-round RT-PCR of the TCR CDR3. MiXCR, run by TCRdb on the multiplex PCR reads, gives a single entry per CDR3 protein. The table records 500,000 to 750,000 distinct CDR3 sequences, approximately 44% of them present only once. The sample taken for sequencing was peripheral blood or thyroid tissue (not recorded which). These receptors came from a woman aged 18-29 years with Graves' hyperthyroidism.

This clonotype was observed at least ten times. The chain joins TRBV13 to TRBJ1-2, with TRBD1 matching over 11 bases. This CDR3 has 14 residues. Trimming cost V 4 bases and J 8 bases; bases outside gene matches: 6. The germline gives CDR1 PRHDT, CDR2 FYEKMQ (reference sequence). The CDR3 reads CASSSGQGANGYTF. As DNA, the CDR3 is TGTGCCAGCAGCTCAGGACAGGGGGCAAACGGCTACACCTTC. The full variable domain, its missing parts supplied by reference TRBV13 and TRBJ1-2, is AAGVIQSPRHLIKEKRETATLKCYPIPRHDTVYWYQQGPGQDPQFLISFYEKMQSDKGSIPDRFSAQQFSDYHSELNMSSLELGDSALYFCASSSGQGANGYTFGSGTRLTVV.

The V gene is TRBV29-1, the J gene TRBJ2-2; the match to TRBD2 covers 9 bases. The J segment lost 0 bases and the V segment lost 6 bases, leaving 11 bases of the junction unmatched. Germline-derived CDR1 and CDR2 are SQVTM and ANQGSEA. CDR3 length: 17 amino acids. CDR3 DNA: TGCAGCGTGAGTGGGCTAGCGGGAACCTCGAACACCGGGGAGCTGTTTTTT. Amino acids: CSVSGLAGTSNTGELFF.

The chain carries TRBV24-1 and TRBJ1-5, with D maybe TRBD1 (6 bases). V lost 10 bases and J lost 0, with 27 bases in between. Germline CDR1 and CDR2: KGHDR and SFDVKD. This CDR3 has 19 amino acids. The CDR3 region has the DNA TGTGCCACTGGCTGCTTTTTCCTGACAGGACCATATAGCAATCAGCCCCAGCATTTT. This gives the protein CATGCFFLTGPYSNQPQHF.

The chain employs TRBV9 and TRBJ1-2; maybe TRBD1 (6 bases). V was clipped by 3 bases and J by 7 bases, with 10 bases between them. From germline, CDR1 is SGDLS and CDR2 YYNGEE. This CDR3 spans 12 amino acids. The CDR3 DNA reads TGTGCCAGCAGCGCGGGGGGCTTTGGCTACACCTTC. It codes for CASSAGGFGYTF. The variable domain in full, completed from reference TRBV9 and TRBJ1-2, reads DSGVTQTPKHLITATGQRVTLRCSPRSGDLSVYWYQQSLDQGLQFLIQYYNGEERAKGNILERFSAQQFPDLHSELNLSSLELGDSALYFCASSAGGFGYTFGSGTRLTVV.

A note on this clonotype: One base away lies a much larger clone, so this may be a sequencing read error. The chain couples TRBV6-2 or TRBV6-3 to TRBJ2-7; tentatively, D is TRBD1 (7 bases). Germline values: CDR1 MNHEY, CDR2 SVGEGT. CDR3 length: 13 amino acids. The CDR3 is CASRATGRYGQYF. In DNA, the CDR3 is TGTGCCAGCAGGGCGACAGGGAGGTACGGGCAGTACTTC.

Details on this clonotype: Possible read error: a much larger clone is one base away. The CDR3 end shows no conserved phenylalanine or tryptophan, and so a read error is likely. The chain has TRBV12-3 or TRBV12-4 and TRBJ1-1; D might be TRBD1 (6 bases). This CDR3 spans 15 amino acids. The DNA for the CDR3 is TGTGCCAGTAGTTCGGGGGCGCTGGAAAACACTGAAGCTTTCGTT. It is translated as CASSSGALENTEAFV.

CDR3 sequence reads: CSGQARESRYEQYF. The CDR3 region has the DNA TGCAGCGGTCAGGCGCGGGAGAGTCGGTACGAGCAGTACTTC. The V call is TRBV29-1, the J call TRBJ2-7, with 7 bases lining up with TRBD2. There are 14 residues in the CDR3. Germline assignment: CDR1 SQVTM and CDR2 ANQGSEA. V lost 7 bases to trimming and J lost 4 bases; unmatched junction nucleotides: 13.

This clonotype has a count of ten or more. The chain combines TRBV24-1 with TRBJ1-5, with 8 positions matching TRBD1. The CDR3 loop spans 17 amino acids. Germline CDR1 is KGHDR and CDR2 is SFDVKD. Losses at the gene ends were 4 bases for V and 3 bases for J; bases not matched to a gene: 10. CDR3 DNA: TGTGCCACCAGTGACAGAGGACAGGGTCGCCCCAATCAGCCCCAGCATTTT. It yields the protein CATSDRGQGRPNQPQHF.

This rearrangement joins TRBV7-8 to TRBJ1-2, with D perhaps matching TRBD1 (5 bases). V lost 5 bases and J lost 12, with 25 bases in between. The CDR3 is made up of 15 amino acids. Germline V gene lookup returns CDR1 SGHVS and CDR2 FQNEAQ. Written as DNA, the CDR3 is TGTGCCAGCAGCCTCCCATGGACTAGCGGGACTACGAACACCTTC. Translated: CASSLPWTSGTTNTF. Using reference TRBV7-8 and TRBJ1-2 for the parts outside the CDR3, the full variable domain is GAGVSQSPRYKVAKRGQDVALRCDPISGHVSLFWYQQALGQGPEFLTYFQNEAQLDKSGLPSDRFFAERPEGSVSTLKIQRTQQEDSAVYLCASSLPWTSGTTNTFGSGTRLTVV.

V is TRBV20-1 and J is TRBJ1-4; D is possibly TRBD1 (5 bases). CDR1 and CDR2 from the germline V gene are DFQATT and SNEGSKA (reference sequence). CDR3 length: 14 residues. V was cut by 1 base and J by 7 bases, with 13 bases left in between. The CDR3 protein is CSARALTVSEKLFF. DNA of the CDR3: TGCAGTGCTAGAGCTTTGACAGTGAGTGAAAAACTGTTTTTT.

This chain uses TRBV20-1 with TRBJ1-2, with 9 bases aligning to TRBD1. V lost 3 bases and J lost 6; bases outside the gene matches: 5. From germline, CDR1 is DFQATT and CDR2 SNEGSKA (reference sequence). CDR3 length equals 13 residues. The DNA for the CDR3 is TGCAGTGCTAGTGACAGGGGGTCTGATGGCTACACCTTC. Its translation: CSASDRGSDGYTF.

The V call is TRBV6-2 or TRBV6-3, the J call TRBJ2-3; D gene ambiguous. The CDR3 length is 16 residues. The V gene's germline CDR1 is MNHEY and CDR2 SVGEGT. V dropped 6 bases and J dropped 3 bases, with 19 bases sitting between them. CDR3 protein: CASRSTERVGTDTQYF. The CDR3 DNA reads as TGTGCCAGCAGATCTACGGAACGGGTTGGTACAGATACGCAGTATTTT.

This clonotype appeared a few times. A read error may be the cause here, since a much bigger clone is one base away. V and J are TRBV2 and TRBJ1-3; D is unresolved. The CDR3 totals 12 residues. Trimming removed 10 bases from V and 0 bases from J, with 7 bases in between. In germline, CDR1 is SNHLY, CDR2 FYNNEI. The CDR3 spells CATAGSGNTIYF. The CDR3 DNA follows: TGTGCCACCGCAGGCTCTGGAAACACCATATATTTT.

This clonotype was counted ten times or more. The V gene is TRBV29-1, the J gene TRBJ2-2; possibly TRBD1 for D (5 bases). V was pared by 4 bases and J by 4 bases, with 7 bases between. CDR1 and CDR2 (germline): SQVTM, ANQGSEA. This CDR3 spans 12 amino acids. CDR3: CSVGQGTGELFF. CDR3 DNA: TGCAGCGTTGGGCAGGGCACCGGGGAGCTGTTTTTT.

With respect to this clonotype: A read error is possible here, since a much larger clone lies one base away. The CDR3 is CASSWTGKGAYEQYV. CDR3 DNA sequence: TGCGCCAGCAGCTGGACAGGGAAAGGCGCCTACGAGCAGTACGTC. The V call is TRBV5-1, the J call TRBJ2-7, with 8 nucleotides matching TRBD1. This CDR3 is built from 15 residues. Germline V CDR1 and CDR2: SGHRS, YFSETQ. Trimming removed 3 bases from V and 2 bases from J; junction bases left unmatched: 7.

In regard to this clonotype: This may be a read error: a much more frequent sequence differs by one nucleotide. The CDR3, as DNA: TGTGCCAGCAGCTTATACCTTAGCGGGACCTACGAGCAGTACTTC. Translation gives CASSLYLSGTYEQYF. The chain couples TRBV7-9 to TRBJ2-7; 8 positions agree with TRBD2. CDR3 length: 15 residues. Germline loops: CDR1 SEHNR, CDR2 FQNEAQ (reference sequence). J was trimmed by 2 bases and V by 2 bases; bases with no gene match: 5. Based on the CDR3 plus reference TRBV7-9 and TRBJ2-7, the full variable domain is DTGVSQNPRHKITKRGQNVTFRCDPISEHNRLYWYRQTLGQGPEFLTYFQNEAQLEKSRLLSDRFSAERPKGSFSTLEIQRTEQGDSAMYLCASSLYLSGTYEQYFGPGTRLTVT.

Ten or more counts support this clonotype. This sequence joins TRBV4-2 and TRBJ2-7, with 9 bases fitting TRBD2. The ends lost 4 bases at V and 4 bases at J; junction bases unmatched: 2. CDR1 and CDR2 from the germline V gene are LGHNA and YNFKEQ. This CDR3 contains 13 residues. CDR3 sequence: CASSPSGKYEQYF. In DNA form, the CDR3 reads TGTGCCAGCAGCCCTAGCGGGAAATACGAGCAGTACTTC.

This clonotype appeared many times. The J gene is TRBJ1-5, the V gene TRBV10-2, with 8 positions matching TRBD1. Losses at the gene ends were 4 bases for V and 6 bases for J; bases not matched to a gene: 5. The CDR3 has 14 amino acids. Germline lookup yields CDR1 WSHSY and CDR2 SAAADI. The CDR3: CASSGEQGVQPQHF. The CDR3 coding sequence is TGCGCCAGCAGTGGGGAACAGGGGGTTCAGCCCCAGCATTTT.

This clonotype was detected many times. The chain employs TRBV28 and TRBJ2-7, with D perhaps assigned TRBD1 or TRBD2 (6 bases each). The V end was cut by 7 bases, the J end by 4 bases, with 14 bases between. Germline V CDR1 and CDR2: MDHEN, SYDVKM. The CDR3 length is 13 residues. The CDR3 protein is CASILGGSYEQYF. CDR3 in DNA: TGTGCCAGCATCCTGGGGGGCTCTTACGAGCAGTACTTC.

V and J are TRBV7-9 and TRBJ1-5; no clear D. V was trimmed by 5 bases and J by 6 bases, leaving 14 bases between them. Germline V gene lookup returns CDR1 SEHNR and CDR2 FQNEAQ (reference sequence). CDR3 length: 14 residues. Here the CDR3 reads CASSDTTASQPQHF. CDR3 sequence (DNA): TGTGCCAGCAGCGACACCACAGCGAGTCAGCCCCAGCATTTT.

V and J are TRBV7-8 and TRBJ1-1; D might be TRBD1 (6 bases). CDR1 is SGHVS, CDR2 FQNEAQ, per germline. The V end lost 3 bases, the J end lost 3 bases, and 17 bases lay between the germline ends. The CDR3 is 16 amino acids. CDR3 sequence reads: CASSFSLGGEDTEAFF. The CDR3 DNA follows: TGTGCCAGCAGCTTTTCCTTGGGGGGCGAGGACACTGAAGCTTTCTTT.

The chain joins TRBV19 to TRBJ2-7; D is perhaps TRBD1 (5 bases). The V and J ends lost 7 bases and 2 bases respectively, with 24 bases between them. Germline V lookup: CDR1 LNHDA, CDR2 SQIVND (reference sequence). The CDR3 is 17 residues long. CDR3 nucleotides: TGTGCCAGTACCCCGTATGTAGGGGAAAGCGTACCCTACGAGCAGTACTTC. The encoded protein is CASTPYVGESVPYEQYF.

In this sample, this clonotype turned up a few times. V gene TRBV7-9 combines with J gene TRBJ1-6, with a tentative D call TRBD1 (5 bases). V was pared by 2 bases and J by 7 bases, with 9 bases between. The CDR3 spans 14 residues. Germline V gene data show CDR1 as SEHNR and CDR2 as FQNEAQ (reference sequence). The CDR3 here is CASSLTGPNSPLHF. For the CDR3, the DNA is TGTGCCAGCAGCTTAACGGGGCCCAATTCACCCCTCCACTTT.